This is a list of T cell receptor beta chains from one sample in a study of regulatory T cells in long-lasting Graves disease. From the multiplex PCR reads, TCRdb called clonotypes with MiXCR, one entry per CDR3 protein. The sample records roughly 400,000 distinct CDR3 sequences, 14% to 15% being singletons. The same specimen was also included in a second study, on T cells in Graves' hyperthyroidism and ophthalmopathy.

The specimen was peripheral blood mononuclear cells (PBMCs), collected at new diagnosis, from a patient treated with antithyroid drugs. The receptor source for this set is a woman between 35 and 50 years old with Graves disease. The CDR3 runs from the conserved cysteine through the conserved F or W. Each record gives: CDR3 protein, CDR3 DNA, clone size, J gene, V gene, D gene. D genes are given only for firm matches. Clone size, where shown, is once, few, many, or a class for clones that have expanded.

CASRGGETQYF	TGTGCCAGCCGTGGAGGGGAGACCCAGTACTTC	many	TRBJ2-5	TRBV11-2	-
CASSQGLAVYNEQFF	TGTGCCAGCAGCCAGGGCCTAGCGGTCTACAATGAGCAGTTCTTC	many	TRBJ2-1	TRBV14	TRBD2
CASSLDGDEAFF	TGTGCCAGCAGCTTAGATGGTGATGAAGCTTTCTTT	many	TRBJ1-1	TRBV7-9	-
CSALSGSSYYEQFF	TGCAGTGCTCTTAGCGGAAGCTCCTACTATGAGCAGTTCTTC	-	TRBJ2-1	TRBV20-1	-
CSVEAGNYEQYF	TGCAGCGTTGAAGCGGGCAACTACGAGCAGTACTTC	-	TRBJ2-7	TRBV29-1	-
CASSQDLGGRAYNEQFF	TGCGCCAGCAGCCAAGATCTAGGAGGGAGGGCCTACAATGAGCAGTTCTTC	-	TRBJ2-1	TRBV4-1	TRBD2
CASSLLAGPYNEQFF	TGTGCCAGCAGCTTATTGGCGGGACCCTACAATGAGCAGTTCTTC	few	TRBJ2-1	TRBV7-9	-
CASKATGDQETQYF	TGTGCCAGCAAGGCGACAGGGGACCAAGAGACCCAGTACTTC	many	TRBJ2-5	TRBV28	TRBD1
CSARGPGGVEQFF	TGCAGTGCTAGAGGTCCCGGGGGCGTTGAGCAGTTCTTC	-	TRBJ2-1	TRBV20-1	-
CASSLGTGSSEQFF	TGCGCCAGCAGCTTGGGGACAGGGTCTAGTGAGCAGTTCTTC	-	TRBJ2-1	TRBV5-1	TRBD1
CASSLAGGDSYNEQFF	TGTGCCAGCAGCTTAGCTGGAGGTGACAGCTACAATGAGCAGTTCTTC	many	TRBJ2-1	TRBV11-2	-
CSARDQGRVDTEAFF	TGCAGTGCTAGAGATCAGGGCAGGGTGGACACTGAAGCTTTCTTT	-	TRBJ1-1	TRBV20-1	-
CASSLGGDSGGGNTIYF	TGCGCCAGCAGCTTGGGGGGAGACAGCGGCGGAGGAAACACCATATATTTT	once	TRBJ1-3	TRBV5-1	-
CATSRDTTRLAERGTDTQYF	TGTGCCACCAGCAGAGATACAACAAGACTAGCGGAGCGGGGCACAGATACGCAGTATTTT	few	TRBJ2-3	TRBV15	TRBD2
CASSLIGGGETQYF	TGTGCCAGCAGTTTAATAGGGGGGGGAGAGACCCAGTACTTC	many	TRBJ2-5	TRBV28	-
CASSLFMVATRTRNEQFF	TGTGCCAGCAGCTTGTTCATGGTGGCTACAAGAACCAGGAATGAGCAGTTCTTC	few	TRBJ2-1	TRBV7-6	-
CASRLFLGQGGEQYF	TGTGCCAGCAGACTATTTTTAGGACAGGGAGGCGAGCAGTACTTC	-	TRBJ2-7	TRBV6-1	TRBD1
CASNRNTEREGFSSYNEQFF	TGTGCCAGCAACAGAAATACCGAGCGGGAGGGATTCAGCTCCTACAATGAGCAGTTCTTC	few	TRBJ2-1	TRBV9	TRBD2
CASTVGDQPQHF	TGTGCCAGCACCGTGGGGGATCAGCCCCAGCATTTT	many	TRBJ1-5	TRBV28	-
CASSLSGQGLSLGVTGVNTEAFF	TGTGCCAGCAGTTTAAGCGGACAGGGTCTCTCGTTGGGAGTTACGGGGGTGAACACTGAAGCTTTCTTT	few	TRBJ1-1	TRBV27	TRBD1
CASSDGLAGITDTQYF	TGTGCCAGCAGTGATGGACTAGCGGGAATCACAGATACGCAGTATTTT	-	TRBJ2-3	TRBV25-1	TRBD2
CAIRQAGRSENEQYF	TGTGCCATCAGACAAGCGGGAAGGTCGGAGAACGAGCAGTACTTC	many	TRBJ2-7	TRBV10-3	TRBD2
CASSERNKGRPYEQYF	TGTGCCAGCAGTGAAAGGAACAAAGGCAGACCCTACGAGCAGTACTTC	few	TRBJ2-7	TRBV6-1	-
CASSNVVDEQYF	TGTGCCAGCAGTAACGTAGTGGACGAGCAGTACTTC	many	TRBJ2-7	TRBV6-1	-
CASSLGGKNTEAFF	TGCGCCAGCAGCTTGGGCGGGAAGAACACTGAAGCTTTCTTT	many	TRBJ1-1	TRBV5-1	-
CASSEGLAYPDTQYF	TGCGCCAGCAGTGAAGGGCTAGCGTATCCAGATACGCAGTATTTT	many	TRBJ2-3	TRBV10-2	-
CASSMTSGRNERFF	TGTGCCAGCAGCATGACTAGCGGAAGGAATGAGCGGTTCTTC	many	TRBJ2-1	TRBV7-3	TRBD2
CASSYSSGHNEQFF	TGTGCCAGCAGTTACTCGTCCGGTCACAATGAGCAGTTCTTC	-	TRBJ2-1	TRBV6-2/TRBV6-3	-
CASSVRGLMTEAFF	TGTGCCAGCAGCGTGAGGGGGCTGATGACTGAAGCTTTCTTT	many	TRBJ1-1	TRBV11-2	TRBD1
CASSLSTGSTDTQYF	TGTGCCAGCAGCTTATCTACAGGTAGCACAGATACGCAGTATTTT	many	TRBJ2-3	TRBV7-9	-
CSARDRGGTQYF	TGCAGTGCTAGAGATCGGGGGGGTACGCAGTATTTT	-	TRBJ2-3	TRBV20-1	TRBD2
CAWSLSTSGLETQYF	TGTGCCTGGAGTTTATCGACTAGCGGGTTAGAGACCCAGTACTTC	-	TRBJ2-5	TRBV30	TRBD2
CASSLSPGLGNLKGEQYF	TGTGCCAGCAGTTTAAGTCCGGGACTAGGGAATTTAAAGGGCGAGCAGTACTTC	many	TRBJ2-7	TRBV28	TRBD2
CASSAARGGTDTQYF	TGTGCCAGCAGTGCCGCCAGGGGAGGGACAGATACGCAGTATTTT	many	TRBJ2-3	TRBV2	-
CATSDGEFRQTYNEQFF	TGTGCCACCAGTGATGGCGAATTTCGTCAGACCTACAATGAGCAGTTCTTC	many	TRBJ2-1	TRBV24-1	-
CASSPRQGMEKLFF	TGCGCCAGCAGCCCGAGACAGGGAATGGAAAAACTGTTTTTT	few	TRBJ1-4	TRBV4-3	TRBD1
CASTRTGNYNEQFF	TGCGCCAGCACCCGGACAGGGAACTACAATGAGCAGTTCTTC	-	TRBJ2-1	TRBV5-1	TRBD1
CASRGRLADAYEQYF	TGCGCCAGCAGGGGACGACTAGCGGATGCCTACGAGCAGTACTTC	many	TRBJ2-7	TRBV5-1	TRBD2
CASSQVGGEQFF	TGCGCCAGCAGCCAGGTGGGGGGTGAGCAGTTCTTC	-	TRBJ2-1	TRBV4-1	-
CASSRMGQSYEQYF	TGTGCCAGCAGCCGCATGGGACAGTCCTACGAGCAGTACTTC	many	TRBJ2-7	TRBV3-1	TRBD1
CSATPQGNEQFF	TGCAGTGCTACCCCACAGGGGAATGAGCAGTTCTTC	few	TRBJ2-1	TRBV20-1	TRBD1
CASSQQGNTEAFF	TGTGCCAGCAGTCAACAGGGAAACACTGAAGCTTTCTTT	many	TRBJ1-1	TRBV11-2	-
CASSLGPNSWETQYF	TGTGCCAGCAGCTTAGGTCCCAACTCGTGGGAGACCCAGTACTTC	many	TRBJ2-5	TRBV11-3	-
CASSSGLAGGPGDEQFF	TGTGCCAGCTCATCGGGACTAGCGGGAGGACCTGGGGATGAGCAGTTCTTC	few	TRBJ2-1	TRBV18	TRBD2
CASSQDRTGEQYF	TGTGCCAGCAGCCAAGACAGGACGGGAGAGCAGTACTTC	few	TRBJ2-7	TRBV14	-